The 26 T cell receptor beta chains in this list originate from one sample, sequenced in a study of cytomegalovirus exposure and HLA in healthy donors. PCR was performed using 60 Vbeta and 13 Jbeta primers. The protocol was immunoSEQ multiplex PCR, while the TCRdb copy is restricted to in-frame clones and leaves out a portion. The table includes some 70,000 clones, 80% to 90% detected once. The material sequenced was PBMCs. The source of these receptors is a human donor in good health.

The chain combines TRBV5-4 with TRBJ1-2; D is unclear. CDR1 SGHNT and CDR2 YYREEE come from the germline V gene (reference sequence). The CDR3 is 15 amino acids. V dropped 1 base and J dropped 3 bases, with 13 bases sitting between them. CDR3 nucleotides: TGTGCCAGCAGCTTGTGGAGATCCTTCGACTATGGCTACACCTTC. As protein: CASSLWRSFDYGYTF.

This clone appeared a few times. This chain joins TRBV4-3 and TRBJ2-2; tentative D call: TRBD1 (5 bases). V was trimmed by 0 bases and J by 0 bases, leaving 8 bases between them. The germline V gene encodes CDR1 LGHNA and CDR2 YSLEER. CDR3 length equals 16 residues. The CDR3 sequence: CASSQETGTNTGELFF. The CDR3 DNA sequence: TGCGCCAGCAGCCAAGAAACAGGCACGAACACCGGGGAGCTGTTTTTT.

The V call is TRBV14, the J call TRBJ1-2; D gene uncertain. Germline CDR1 SGHDN, CDR2 FVKESK. Trimming cost V 0 bases and J 4 bases, with 12 bases left between them. The CDR3 is 15 residues long. The CDR3 sequence is CASSQEIGVSYGYTF. The CDR3 nucleotides read TGTGCCAGCAGCCAAGAAATTGGAGTTAGCTATGGCTACACCTTC.

This chain's CDR3 is CASSLLGGGTDTQYF. DNA of the CDR3: TGTGCCAGCAGCTTATTGGGGGGGGGCACAGATACGCAGTATTTT. The chain combines TRBV7-6 with TRBJ2-3, with TRBD2 matching over 7 bases. With 2 bases clipped from V and 1 base from J, the junction kept 3 bases outside the gene matches. Germline CDR1 SGHVS, CDR2 FNYEAQ. The CDR3 sequence is 15 residues long.

V usage is TRBV6-1 and J usage is TRBJ1-1; D gene ambiguous. The CDR3 is 14 amino acids. Germline V gene lookup returns CDR1 MNHNS and CDR2 SASEGT. The ends were cut back, 4 bases at V and 0 bases at J, with 9 bases in the middle. The CDR3 sequence: CASSVGSVNTEAFF. In DNA form, the CDR3 reads TGTGCCAGCAGTGTAGGGAGTGTGAACACTGAAGCTTTCTTT.

A single count supports this clone. The chain couples TRBV5-1 to TRBJ2-7; TRBD2 aligns across 10 bases. V shed 0 bases, J shed 1 base, and the junction held 10 bases outside the gene matches. This CDR3 spans 18 amino acids. Per germline, CDR1 SGHRS and CDR2 YFSETQ. Here the CDR3 reads CASSLDLAGELRSYEQYF. The CDR3 nucleotides are TGCGCCAGCAGCTTGGACCTAGCGGGGGAGCTTCGTTCCTACGAGCAGTACTTC.

The V call is TRBV19, the J call TRBJ1-5, with D perhaps TRBD1 (5 bases). Per the germline V gene, CDR1 is LNHDA and CDR2 is SQIVND (reference sequence). The CDR3 is 12 residues long. V was clipped by 10 bases and J by 3 bases, with 10 bases between them. The CDR3 region has the DNA TGTGCCACCTCGGACATCAATCAGCCCCAGCATTTT. It codes for CATSDINQPQHF.

The chain combines TRBV5-1 with TRBJ2-2, with no clear D. V gave up 1 base and J gave up 1 base, with 5 bases separating them. The CDR3 is 14 amino acids. The germline gives CDR1 SGHRS, CDR2 YFSETQ. CDR3 nucleotide sequence: TGCGCCAGCAGCTTGAACTGGAACACCGGGGAGCTGTTTTTT. The encoded protein is CASSLNWNTGELFF.

V and J are TRBV5-1 and TRBJ1-5; unclear D gene. In germline, CDR1 is SGHRS, CDR2 YFSETQ. The CDR3 consists of 15 residues. Trimming stripped 7 bases from V and 0 bases from J, with 14 bases between. The CDR3 sequence is CASSFARYSNQPQHF. In nucleotides, the CDR3 is TGCGCCAGCTCCTTCGCTAGGTATAGCAATCAGCCCCAGCATTTT.

This chain joins TRBV19 and TRBJ2-7; no reliable D call. V was cut by 3 bases and J by 1 base, with 7 bases left in between. The CDR3 extends over 13 amino acids. Germline V lookup: CDR1 LNHDA, CDR2 SQIVND (reference sequence). CDR3 region: CASSMGYSYEQYF. CDR3 bases: TGTGCCAGTAGTATGGGCTATTCCTACGAGCAGTACTTC.

V is TRBV28 and J is TRBJ2-5, with D possibly TRBD1 on 5 matching bases. CDR1 is MDHEN, CDR2 SYDVKM, per germline. This CDR3 is 13 amino acids long. V lost 3 bases, J lost 6 bases, and 11 bases lay in between. The CDR3 loop is CASSLQGGKTQYF. For the CDR3, the DNA is TGTGCCAGCAGTTTGCAGGGCGGAAAGACCCAGTACTTC. The entire variable domain, with the rest obtained from reference TRBV28 and TRBJ2-5, is as follows: DVKVTQSSRYLVKRTGEKVFLECVQDMDHENMFWYRQDPGLGLRLIYFSYDVKMKEKGDIPEGYSVSREKKERFSLILESASTNQTSMYLCASSLQGGKTQYFGPGTRLLVL.

The rearrangement links TRBV19 to TRBJ1-2; TRBD1 agrees at 7 bases. Germline V gene sequence: CDR1 LNHDA, CDR2 SQIVND (reference sequence). This CDR3 is built from 13 residues. With V trimmed by 5 bases and J by 4 bases, 4 bases remained unmatched. This CDR3 reads CASSPGQTYGYTF. DNA of the CDR3: TGTGCCAGTAGTCCGGGACAGACCTATGGCTACACCTTC.

V and J are TRBV2 and TRBJ1-4; D uncertain. The CDR3 spans 14 residues. V lost 7 bases and J 0 bases, leaving 9 bases between the germline ends. Germline CDR1 reads SNHLY; CDR2 reads FYNNEI. This CDR3 is CASKDTATNEKLFF. The CDR3, as DNA: TGTGCCAGCAAAGACACCGCAACTAATGAAAAACTGTTTTTT.

Of note for this clone: One end of the junction does not line up with germline, which may come from a read error. The genes are TRBV7-9 and TRBJ2-3, with D unresolved. Per germline, CDR1 SEHNR and CDR2 FQNEAQ (reference sequence). The CDR3 has 16 amino acids. CDR3 sequence reads: CSSSLVPDFITDTQYF. The DNA for the CDR3 is TGTTCCAGCAGCTTAGTCCCCGACTTCATCACAGATACGCAGTATTTT.

The J gene is TRBJ1-2, the V gene TRBV15, with D perhaps TRBD1 (5 bases). V shed 4 bases and J shed 4 bases, with 16 bases lying between them. This CDR3 has 15 residues. The germline gives CDR1 LNHNV, CDR2 YYDKDF (reference sequence). For the CDR3, the DNA is TGTGCCACCAGCACTTATCTGGGCGGGGGCTATGGCTACACCTTC. This sequence encodes CATSTYLGGGYGYTF.

This chain connects TRBV5-4 to TRBJ2-5, with TRBD2 matching over 10 bases. The DNA end lines up better with TRBJ2-7; the J call may be wrong. The germline CDR1 and CDR2 sequences are SGHNT and YYREEE (reference sequence). This CDR3 contains 15 residues. The CDR3 here is CASSLVASGGYEQYF. Here the CDR3 DNA reads TGTGCCAGCAGCTTGGTGGCTAGCGGGGGATACGAGCAGTACTTC.

V usage is TRBV19 and J usage is TRBJ2-1; D is possibly TRBD1 (5 bases). The CDR3 covers 13 residues. Germline V gives CDR1 LNHDA, CDR2 SQIVND (reference sequence). Trimming shortened V by 3 bases and J by 10 bases, and 13 bases separated the two germline ends. DNA for the CDR3: TGTGCCAGTAGTATTATGTCAGGGCGGGAGCAGTTCTTC. Protein sequence: CASSIMSGREQFF.

The J gene is TRBJ2-2, the V gene TRBV10-3; a possible D gene is TRBD1 (6 bases). The CDR3 is 16 residues long. Trimming pared 2 bases from V and 1 base from J, leaving 11 bases between. Germline lookup yields CDR1 ENHRY and CDR2 SYGVKD. The DNA for the CDR3 is TGTGCCATCAGTGAGAGGACAGTCGGGAACACCGGGGAGCTGTTTTTT. Translated: CAISERTVGNTGELFF.

The rearrangement uses TRBV5-6 and TRBJ2-3, with no clear D. Germline V lookup: CDR1 SGHDT, CDR2 YYEEEE. This CDR3 is 16 amino acids long. Between the trimmed V and J ends, which lost 1 base and 2 bases, there was a span of 14 bases. CDR3 region: CASSLFGSTHTDTQYF. The CDR3 DNA sequence: TGTGCCAGCAGCTTGTTCGGGTCAACACACACAGATACGCAGTATTTT.

There are a few counts of this clone. This chain uses TRBV10-1 with TRBJ1-5, with D possibly being TRBD1 (6 bases). CDR3 length: 14 residues. Germline V gene lookup returns CDR1 WNHNN and CDR2 SYGVQD (reference sequence). The germline V and J ends were trimmed by 5 bases and 7 bases, with 15 bases remaining between them. CDR3 DNA sequence: TGCGCCAGCAGTATTTACAGGGTCGTGCAGCCCCAGCATTTT. Its protein product is CASSIYRVVQPQHF.

V gene TRBV10-3 combines with J gene TRBJ1-4; maybe TRBD1 (5 bases). Germline-derived CDR1 and CDR2 are ENHRY and SYGVKD. This CDR3 spans 13 amino acids. Trimming pared 5 bases from V and 1 base from J, leaving 5 bases between. CDR3 nucleotide sequence: TGTGCCATCAGTCAGGGAACTAATGAAAAACTGTTTTTT. It specifies CAISQGTNEKLFF.

This clone was counted a single time. CDR3 bases: TGTGCCAGTAGTATTGCGGGCAGTAGCAATCAGCCCCAGCATTTT. Encoded protein: CASSIAGSSNQPQHF. J is TRBJ1-5 and V is TRBV19; no firm D call. Germline assignment: CDR1 LNHDA and CDR2 SQIVND (reference sequence). The ends were cut back, 3 bases at V and 0 bases at J, with 9 bases in the middle. The CDR3 is made up of 15 amino acids.

The chain employs TRBV28 and TRBJ1-1; 9 bases map to TRBD1. Germline-derived CDR1 and CDR2 are MDHEN and SYDVKM. This CDR3 region has 15 residues. With 6 bases clipped from V and 5 bases from J, the junction kept 10 bases outside the gene matches. CDR3 DNA: TGTGCCAGCAGACACGGGGACAGGGCTAGGACTGAAGCTTTCTTT. Protein product: CASRHGDRARTEAFF. Full variable domain (remainder filled in from reference TRBV28 and TRBJ1-1): DVKVTQSSRYLVKRTGEKVFLECVQDMDHENMFWYRQDPGLGLRLIYFSYDVKMKEKGDIPEGYSVSREKKERFSLILESASTNQTSMYLCASRHGDRARTEAFFGQGTRLTVV.

The chain combines TRBV11-2 with TRBJ2-5; no definite D call. V lost 6 bases and J 2 bases, leaving 10 bases between the germline ends. This CDR3 is built from 13 residues. Germline V gene sequence: CDR1 SGHAT, CDR2 FQNNGV. The CDR3 protein is CASSPGHQETQYF. The CDR3 nucleotides read TGTGCCAGCAGTCCAGGCCATCAAGAGACCCAGTACTTC.

The J gene is TRBJ1-1, the V gene TRBV11-2, with a weak D call TRBD1 (6 bases). CDR1 and CDR2 from the germline V gene are SGHAT and FQNNGV. Trimming took 1 base from V and 1 from J, leaving 22 bases between them. CDR3 size: 19 residues. The CDR3 nucleotides are TGTGCCAGCAGCTTAGTGGGGGCAGGGCTGGTCAGAGGGAACACTGAAGCTTTCTTT. Protein product: CASSLVGAGLVRGNTEAFF.

The chain recombines TRBV5-1 with TRBJ1-6, with 7 positions matching TRBD1. Losses at the gene ends were 1 base for V and 0 bases for J; bases not matched to a gene: 7. Germline CDR1 reads SGHRS; CDR2 reads YFSETQ. This CDR3 region has 18 residues. The CDR3 nucleotides are TGCGCCAGCAGCTTGCGGGACAGAGCGAGCTCCTATAATTCACCCCTCCACTTT. It codes for CASSLRDRASSYNSPLHF.